This T cell receptor beta chain was retrieved from a study of T cell responses to AZD1222 COVID-19 vaccine. Study-level background: Pooled together were second doses at about 4 or about 12 weeks. General observations from the study: Spike-wide coverage was observed for vaccine-associated CD4 TCRs, with dominant responses at 160-218 and 743-854.

TCRdb's copy holds only in-frame clones and misses some; the assay was immunoSEQ multiplex PCR. The table has some 80,000 clones, 86% seen once. A word on this clone: Its antigen is currently unknown.

The specimen comprised peripheral blood, sampled on day 0 of AZD1222 vaccination. The sequence derives from an adult in good health.

The CDR3 DNA reads as TGTGCCAGCGCGGCAGGCCAAGAGACCCAGTACTTC. It translates to CASAAGQETQYF. V gene TRBV6-5 combines with J gene TRBJ2-5; D gene uncertain. Germline values: CDR1 MNHEY, CDR2 SVGAGI. The CDR3 spans 12 residues. Trimming pared 8 bases from V and 1 base from J, leaving 8 bases between.